This is a list of T cell receptor beta chains from one sample in a study of blood T cell repertoires in COVID-19. This table comes from immunoSEQ multiplex PCR, and its TCRdb copy is limited to in-frame clones, with some not included. The sample consists of 63,000 or so clones, roughly three quarters of them appearing once. The specimen was peripheral blood. The receptors were gathered from a human donor in a cohort sampled during active COVID-19. CDR3s include the opening cysteine and the closing phenylalanine or tryptophan. A D gene is named only where the DNA matches it firmly. Some rows mark clone size as missing; the rest say once, few, many or name a class of expanded clone.

-	TRBJ2-1	TRBV6-5	few	TGTGCCAGCAGTCGCGGACAGATATACAATGAGCAGTTCTTC	CASSRGQIYNEQFF
-	TRBJ2-5	TRBV5-4	-	TGTGCCAGCAGCTTGAAGAGCGGCCTACCCTCAGAGACCCAGTACTTC	CASSLKSGLPSETQYF
-	TRBJ1-6	TRBV4-1	-	TGCGCCAGCAGCCCGGAGGGCCCCATGGGGCTAAATTCACCCCTCCACTTT	CASSPEGPMGLNSPLHF
TRBD2	TRBJ2-7	TRBV7-9	-	TGTGCCAGCAGCTTTAGCGGGATCAACTACGAGCAGTACTTC	CASSFSGINYEQYF
TRBD1	TRBJ1-5	TRBV28	-	TGTGCCAGCAGTTTAGACCAGGGGGCCGGACAGCCCCAGCATTTT	CASSLDQGAGQPQHF
TRBD1	TRBJ2-2	TRBV28	few	TGTGCCAGCAGCCCGACGACGGGACAGGGGAACACCGGGGAGCTGTTTTTT	CASSPTTGQGNTGELFF
-	TRBJ1-1	TRBV20-1	once	TGCAGTGCTAGTGTAAACGGGGAAGCTTTCTTT	CSASVNGEAFF
-	TRBJ1-3	TRBV4-3	-	TGCGCCAGCAGCCAAGACCAGGGTCCTGGAAACACCATATATTTT	CASSQDQGPGNTIYF
-	TRBJ2-3	TRBV28	-	TGTGCCAGCAGTTTAGGGGCCTCGCAGTATTTT	CASSLGASQYF
-	TRBJ1-1	TRBV7-2	-	TGTGCCAGCAGCTTAGGTCTCACTGAAGCTTTCTTT	CASSLGLTEAFF
-	TRBJ1-6	TRBV7-9	-	TGTGCCAGCAGCTTAGAGTCAGGGAAGAATTCACCCCTCCACTTT	CASSLESGKNSPLHF
TRBD1	TRBJ2-1	TRBV10-3	-	TGTGCCATCAGTGAGGGACAGGGAACCACAGGTGAGCAGTTCTTC	CAISEGQGTTGEQFF
-	TRBJ1-3	TRBV18	-	TGTGCCAGCTCACCGGATCCTAGCTCTGGAAACACCATATATTTT	CASSPDPSSGNTIYF
-	TRBJ1-1	TRBV6-6	-	TGTGCCAGCAGTTACGAAGAGGGATGGCGGGATGAAGCTTTCTTT	CASSYEEGWRDEAFF
TRBD2	TRBJ2-7	TRBV9	-	TGTGCCAGCAGCGTAGATCCCACCCCCTCAACAGCGGGAGGGCCATACGAGCAGTACTTC	CASSVDPTPSTAGGPYEQYF
TRBD2	TRBJ2-7	TRBV4-3	-	TGCGCCAGCAGCCAAGAAGAGCAGCGGGGGGAGCAGTACTTC	CASSQEEQRGEQYF
TRBD2	TRBJ2-3	TRBV28	few	TGTGCCAGCACCACTAGCGGGGGCACAGATACGCAGTATTTT	CASTTSGGTDTQYF
-	TRBJ2-3	TRBV10-3	once	TGTGCCATCGCACTAGGTCCTCCAGATACGCAGTATTTT	CAIALGPPDTQYF
TRBD2	TRBJ2-7	TRBV9	few	TGTGCCAGCAGCGTAGTAACTAGCGGGAACGAGCAGTACTTC	CASSVVTSGNEQYF
-	TRBJ1-1	TRBV11-1	-	TGTGCCAGCAGCTGGACGGACGACAGTGAAGCTTTCTTT	CASSWTDDSEAFF
TRBD2	TRBJ2-7	TRBV3-1/TRBV3-2	-	TGTGCCAGCAGCCAAGGTCCGGGCGGGAGGGCCTACGAGCAGTACTTC	CASSQGPGGRAYEQYF
-	TRBJ1-5	TRBV3-1/TRBV3-2	-	TGTGCCAGCAGTGGACCGGGAAGCAATCAGCCCCAGCATTTT	CASSGPGSNQPQHF
TRBD2	TRBJ2-7	TRBV27	-	TGTGCCAGCAGCCTCCTAGCGGGAGGCGGCTACGAGCAGTACTTC	CASSLLAGGGYEQYF
-	TRBJ2-3	TRBV6-2/TRBV6-3	-	TGTGCCAGCAGCGGACAGAGCACAGATACGCAGTATTTT	CASSGQSTDTQYF
-	TRBJ2-5	TRBV28	-	TGTGCCAGCAGTTCTCCGACAGGTGCCCAGCACGAAGAGACCCAGTACTTC	CASSSPTGAQHEETQYF
TRBD1	TRBJ2-3	TRBV10-3	-	TGTGCCATCGGAGGAGGACAGGGGGCGGTTATGGATACGCAGTATTTT	CAIGGGQGAVMDTQYF
-	TRBJ2-6	TRBV11-2	-	TGTGCCAGCAGCTTAGATCCGGGGGCCAACGTCCTGACTTTC	CASSLDPGANVLTF
TRBD2	TRBJ2-7	TRBV18	-	TGTGCCAGCTCACCGGCCTGGGTGGCTAGCGGGTCTCACGAGCAGTACTTC	CASSPAWVASGSHEQYF
TRBD1	TRBJ2-7	TRBV7-2	-	TGTGCCAGCAGCCCCGGACAGGGGTGGGGATCCTACGAGCAGTACTTC	CASSPGQGWGSYEQYF
TRBD1	TRBJ1-2	TRBV19	-	TGTGCCAGTAGTATCCCGGACAGGGGAGATGGCTACACCTTC	CASSIPDRGDGYTF
-	TRBJ2-1	TRBV30	-	TGTGCCTGGAGTGGCCCACACACTATTGAGCAGTTCTTC	CAWSGPHTIEQFF
TRBD2	TRBJ2-3	TRBV18	-	TGTGCCAGCTCACCACTTCAGACTAGCGGGAGGGCCGGGGCAGATACGCAGTATTTT	CASSPLQTSGRAGADTQYF
-	TRBJ2-3	TRBV5-1	-	TGCGCCAGCAGCTTGGACGACTTGTTCACAGATACGCAGTATTTT	CASSLDDLFTDTQYF